This TCR beta chain was identified during a study of monozygotic twins with cystic fibrosis. Study observations and caveats: Low clonality (median around 0.0094) suggested a mostly naive repertoire. No link emerged between shared CDR3 counts and age, concordance or severity. Nucleotide-identical clonotype sharing was significantly higher within monozygotic CF twin pairs than between unrelated CF individuals.

The protocol was immunoSEQ multiplex PCR, while the TCRdb copy is restricted to in-frame clones and leaves out a portion. The top ten clones hold approximately 0.77% of a sample with more than 11,000 clones, over 75% of them seen once. Comment on this clone: The antigen is not known.

J was trimmed by 6 bases and V by 6 bases; bases with no gene match: 9. CDR3 size: 13 residues. In germline, CDR1 is SQVTM, CDR2 ANQGSEA. The TCR sequence derives from a boy between 10 and 17 years old with cystic fibrosis. This rearrangement joins TRBV29-1 to TRBJ2-5, with TRBD1 matching 8 bases. The sample was blood. The CDR3: CSVDGQGGKTQYF. In nucleotides, the CDR3 is TGCAGCGTCGACGGACAGGGTGGAAAGACCCAGTACTTC.